The rows below give T cell receptor beta chains drawn from one sample of a study of beta chain features in type 1 diabetes. Sequencing used immunoSEQ multiplex PCR; TCRdb keeps in-frame clones, though not all of them. The table lists some 160,000 clones, 6.5% to 8.5% of them singletons. The sample comprised central memory CD4+ T cells from blood. These receptors all stem from a woman aged 18 to 35 with type 1 diabetes. CDR3s include the opening cysteine and the closing phenylalanine or tryptophan. Fields, in order: V gene, J gene, clone size, D gene, CDR3 DNA, CDR3 protein. A D gene is named only where the DNA matches it firmly. Expanded clones get a size class; other rows say once, few or many, or leave the size out.

TRBV11-2	TRBJ1-2	few	-	TGTGCCAGCAGCCTAAGGGAGTATTATGGCTACACCTTC	CASSLREYYGYTF
TRBV4-3	TRBJ2-1	-	-	TGCGCCAGCAGCCAAGAATTCGCAGCGGATAATGAGCAGTTCTTC	CASSQEFAADNEQFF
TRBV5-8	TRBJ1-5	-	-	TGTGCCAGCAGCCCCCCAGGGGCCCAGCATTTT	CASSPPGAQHF
TRBV9	TRBJ1-2	-	TRBD1	TGTGCCAGCAGCGCAGAGGACAGGGAAGGCTATGGCTACACCTTC	CASSAEDREGYGYTF
TRBV6-5	TRBJ2-7	few	-	TGTGCCAGCAGTTCCGCCTTTGGGGACTTCGGGCGCGAGCAGTACTTC	CASSSAFGDFGREQYF
TRBV7-9	TRBJ1-2	few	TRBD1	TGTGCCAGCAGCTTAGGAGGGACAGACTATGGCTACACCTTC	CASSLGGTDYGYTF
TRBV7-6	TRBJ2-7	few	TRBD1	TGTGCCAGCAGCTTACAATCGGACAGGGTTTACGAGCAGTACTTC	CASSLQSDRVYEQYF
TRBV6-1	TRBJ2-7	-	-	TGTGCCAGCACTGGCGCCGGTGGGCCCTCCTACGAGCAGTACTTC	CASTGAGGPSYEQYF
TRBV18	TRBJ1-5	few	-	TGTGCCAGCTCACCCGACAGGAATCAGCCCCAGCATTTT	CASSPDRNQPQHF
TRBV14	TRBJ1-1	few	-	TGTGCCAGCAGCCAAGCCGGGACTCATGCTTTCTTT	CASSQAGTHAFF
TRBV2	TRBJ2-3	few	TRBD2	TGTGCCAGCAGTGATGGGGCTAGCGGGGGAACAGATACGCAGTATTTT	CASSDGASGGTDTQYF
TRBV29-1	TRBJ1-3	-	-	TGCAGCGTTGAATCGGGGAACACCATATATTTT	CSVESGNTIYF
TRBV7-2	TRBJ2-2	few	-	TGTGCCAGCAGCTTAGACACCTCGGGCACCGGGGAGCTGTTTTTT	CASSLDTSGTGELFF
TRBV28	TRBJ1-2	-	TRBD1	TGTGCCAGCAGTTCCTCGGACAGGAACTATGGCTACACCTTC	CASSSSDRNYGYTF
TRBV5-1	TRBJ2-6	few	-	TGCGCCAGCAGCTTACAGGGAGGGTCTGGGGCCAACGTCCTGACTTTC	CASSLQGGSGANVLTF
TRBV18	TRBJ1-4	-	-	TGTGCCAGCTCACCAGGGCCGAATGAAAAACTGTTTTTT	CASSPGPNEKLFF
TRBV4-2	TRBJ2-1	few	-	TGTGCCAGCAGCCAAGATTCTGGCTCCTCGAATGAGCAGTTCTTC	CASSQDSGSSNEQFF
TRBV28	TRBJ1-2	-	TRBD1	TGTGCCAGCAGTAACAGGGGTGCCTATGGCTACACCTTC	CASSNRGAYGYTF
TRBV6-5	TRBJ1-6	-	-	TGTGCCAGCAGTTACTTCTCAGTCAATTCACCCCTCCACTTT	CASSYFSVNSPLHF
TRBV28	TRBJ1-2	few	TRBD1	TGTGCCAGCAGTCCATTGGGGACAGGGGCCTCCTATGGCTACACCTTC	CASSPLGTGASYGYTF
TRBV5-1	TRBJ2-7	-	TRBD1	TGCGCCAGCCACCGGGACAGCTCCTACGAGCAGTACTTC	CASHRDSSYEQYF
TRBV2	TRBJ1-5	-	TRBD1	TGTGCCAGCAGTTCAGGACAGGGGGCCTGGTCGGGTCAGCCCCAGCATTTT	CASSSGQGAWSGQPQHF
TRBV7-9	TRBJ2-3	few	-	TGTGCCAGCCAGAGGGAGTCAGATACGCAGTATTTT	CASQRESDTQYF
TRBV10-3	TRBJ1-5	-	-	TGTGCCATCGCCGGGTCGGCCTCGAATCAGCCCCAGCATTTT	CAIAGSASNQPQHF
TRBV28	TRBJ2-7	-	TRBD1	TGTGCCAGCAGTTTAAGGTGGGACAGGGAATACTTC	CASSLRWDREYF
TRBV5-1	TRBJ1-4	-	-	TGCGCCAGCAGGGAGGGGACTAATGAAAAACTGTTTTTT	CASREGTNEKLFF
TRBV7-8	TRBJ2-3	-	TRBD1	TGTGCCAGCAGCCGTAGACAGGGCCCAGATACGCAGTATTTT	CASSRRQGPDTQYF
TRBV11-2	TRBJ2-6	few	-	TGTGCCAGCAGCTCCAATTCAGGGTGGGCTGGGGCCAACGTCCTGACTTTC	CASSSNSGWAGANVLTF
TRBV6-4	TRBJ2-1	few	TRBD1	TGTGCCAGCATCCGGGACAGGGTTTTTAGTGAGCAGTTCTTC	CASIRDRVFSEQFF
TRBV4-3	TRBJ2-7	few	-	TGCGCCAGCAGCCAAGTCGGGGGAAATATACCCGAGCAGTACTTC	CASSQVGGNIPEQYF
TRBV28	TRBJ2-2	few	-	TGTGCCAGCACCTCTGGCGGAGCCGGGGAGCTGTTTTTT	CASTSGGAGELFF
TRBV7-2	TRBJ1-5	few	-	TGTGCCAGCAGCGGCGGGCTGGGCAATCAGCCCCAGCATTTT	CASSGGLGNQPQHF
TRBV28	TRBJ2-5	-	-	TGTGCCAGCAGTATTCAGGCTGGTCGGGAGACCCAGTACTTC	CASSIQAGRETQYF
TRBV11-2	TRBJ2-7	-	-	TGTGCCAGCAGCCCCCAAGGGGTTGAGCAGTACTTC	CASSPQGVEQYF
TRBV5-1	TRBJ2-1	few	-	TGCGCCAGCAGCTTCGACGACTTCAATGAGCAGTTCTTC	CASSFDDFNEQFF
TRBV2	TRBJ1-1	few	TRBD1	TGTGCCGGACAGGGGGCGAGGACTGAAGCTTTCTTT	CAGQGARTEAFF
TRBV7-2	TRBJ1-2	few	-	TGTGCCAGCAGCGCTAGCCGGGGATTGGGCTATGGCTACACCTTC	CASSASRGLGYGYTF
TRBV5-6	TRBJ2-1	-	-	TGTGCCAGCAGCCCTTGGATTAGCGGCCGAAGGCGTTACAATGAGCAGTTCTTC	CASSPWISGRRRYNEQFF
TRBV7-3	TRBJ2-1	-	-	TGTGCCAGCAGCTTAGGGTCTGACTCCCCGGCGTTCTTC	CASSLGSDSPAFF
TRBV5-1	TRBJ2-5	few	-	TGCGCCAGCAGCTTGGGGAGTACGGAAGAGACCCAGTACTTC	CASSLGSTEETQYF
TRBV18	TRBJ1-5	few	TRBD1	TGTGCCAGCTCACTCACAGGTACAGGGGGTCAGCCCCAGCATTTT	CASSLTGTGGQPQHF
TRBV21-1	TRBJ1-1	-	-	TGTGCCAGCACCCTTTGGACAGGGGGCGAAGCTTTCTTT	CASTLWTGGEAFF
TRBV2	TRBJ1-2	few	-	TGTGCCAGCAGGGTGGGAGAGTGGGACACGGATGGGGGCTACACCTTC	CASRVGEWDTDGGYTF
TRBV29-1	TRBJ2-1	few	TRBD2	TGCAGCCCAGCGGGGTATAGCTCCTACAATGAGCAGTTCTTC	CSPAGYSSYNEQFF
TRBV15	TRBJ2-3	-	-	TGTGCCACCAGCAGAGACAGGATCCCCTGGACGCAGTATTTT	CATSRDRIPWTQYF
TRBV6-5	TRBJ1-3	few	-	TGTGCCAGCAGTCTAGGACAGAGCTCTGGAAACACCATATATTTT	CASSLGQSSGNTIYF
TRBV5-1	TRBJ2-5	-	TRBD2	TGCGCCAGCAGCCAGGAGCGGGGGAACCAAGAGACCCAGTACTTC	CASSQERGNQETQYF
TRBV5-4	TRBJ1-2	few	-	TGTGCCAGCAGCTTGCAGGGGCTCTATGGCTACACCTTC	CASSLQGLYGYTF
TRBV6-5	TRBJ1-6	few	-	TGTGCCAGCACTTCTACGGGGAGCTCCACCGCCCTCCACTTT	CASTSTGSSTALHF
TRBV29-1	TRBJ2-7	many	-	TGCAGCGTTGAAGACGGGAGCCTACAGCAGTACTTC	CSVEDGSLQQYF
TRBV19	TRBJ1-6	-	-	TGTGCCAGCACCCCCCCAGGGGCGAATTCACCCCTCCACTTT	CASTPPGANSPLHF
TRBV7-2	TRBJ1-5	-	-	TGTGCCAGCAGCTTAGACAGGGTAAAACAGCCCCAGCATTTT	CASSLDRVKQPQHF
TRBV9	TRBJ2-1	-	TRBD1	TGTGCCAGCAGCGTAGGAGGGACAGATATATACAATGAGCAGTTCTTC	CASSVGGTDIYNEQFF
TRBV27	TRBJ2-1	-	TRBD2	TGTGCCAGCAGCACGGCTAGCGGGTGGGCGGATGAGCAGTTCTTC	CASSTASGWADEQFF
TRBV28	TRBJ1-4	-	TRBD1	TGTGCCGCGGGGACAGGGTGGGAAAAACTGTTTTTT	CAAGTGWEKLFF
TRBV7-2	TRBJ1-5	-	-	TGTGCCAGCAGCCCCGGGAGTAATCAGCCCCAGCATTTT	CASSPGSNQPQHF
TRBV11-2	TRBJ1-1	-	TRBD1	TGTGCCAGCTTGGGACAGCTGAACACTGAAGCTTTCTTT	CASLGQLNTEAFF
TRBV6-6	TRBJ2-1	-	-	TGTGCCACCATCTGGACAGATACAAACAATGAGCAGTTCTTC	CATIWTDTNNEQFF
TRBV5-6	TRBJ2-7	-	-	TGTGCCAGCAGCCAGCTGGCGGGCTCCGAGCAGTACTTC	CASSQLAGSEQYF
TRBV30	TRBJ2-3	-	-	TGTGCCTGGAGTTATACCGGGAGCAGTACAGATACGCAGTATTTT	CAWSYTGSSTDTQYF